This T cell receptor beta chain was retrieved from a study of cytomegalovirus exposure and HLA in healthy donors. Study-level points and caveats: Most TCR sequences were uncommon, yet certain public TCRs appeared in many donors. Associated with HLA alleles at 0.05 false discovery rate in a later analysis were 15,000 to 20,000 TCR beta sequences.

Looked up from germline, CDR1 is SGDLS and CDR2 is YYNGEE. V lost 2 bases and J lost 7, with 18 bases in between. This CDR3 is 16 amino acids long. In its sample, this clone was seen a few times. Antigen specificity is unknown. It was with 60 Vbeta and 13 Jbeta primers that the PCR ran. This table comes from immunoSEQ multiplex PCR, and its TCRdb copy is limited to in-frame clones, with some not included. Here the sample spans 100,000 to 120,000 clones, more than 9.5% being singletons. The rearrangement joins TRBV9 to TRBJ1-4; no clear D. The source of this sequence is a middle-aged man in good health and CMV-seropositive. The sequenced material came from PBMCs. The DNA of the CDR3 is TGTGCCAGCAGCGTGGGCAAGACGACAAACGGTGAAAAACTGTTTTTT. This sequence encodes CASSVGKTTNGEKLFF.